The clone carrying this T cell receptor beta chain has ten or more counts. The sample is drawn from a study of tumor-infiltrating lymphocytes in primary liver carcinoma. In the study overall: The patients included men and women who were aged 30 to 69 years. Regardless of tissue type, samples showed similar yields of roughly 3.5 to 7.13 million productive TCRbeta reads.

Germline CDR1 MNHNS, CDR2 SASEGT. The CDR3 extends over 15 amino acids. The J segment lost 6 bases and the V segment lost 4 bases, leaving 6 bases of the junction unmatched. Starting material for RNA and DNA co-extraction consisted of about 17-32 mg of unsorted bulk tissue. From 500 ng total RNA, TCR beta cDNA was generated with a primer in the constant region. The TCR beta library was amplified through three nested multiplex PCR rounds in a modified ARM-PCR procedure. TRBV1-TRBV30 forward primers paired with a C-beta reverse primer drove the first two PCR rounds, about 10 cycles each. TCRdb called the multiplex PCR reads again in MiXCR, with one record for every CDR3 protein. The repertoire holds 95,000 to 100,000 distinct CDR3 sequences, with about 62% as singletons.

J is TRBJ2-3 and V is TRBV6-1, with TRBD2 matching 11 bases. The TCR was taken from an older woman with primary liver carcinoma and hepatitis B virus infection. The sample comprised liver tumor tissue from sampling region 2. Subset in this sample: tumor region T2, inferior pole. This chain's CDR3 is CASSAQLAGADTQYF. The CDR3 DNA reads TGTGCCAGCAGTGCCCAACTAGCGGGAGCTGATACGCAGTATTTT.